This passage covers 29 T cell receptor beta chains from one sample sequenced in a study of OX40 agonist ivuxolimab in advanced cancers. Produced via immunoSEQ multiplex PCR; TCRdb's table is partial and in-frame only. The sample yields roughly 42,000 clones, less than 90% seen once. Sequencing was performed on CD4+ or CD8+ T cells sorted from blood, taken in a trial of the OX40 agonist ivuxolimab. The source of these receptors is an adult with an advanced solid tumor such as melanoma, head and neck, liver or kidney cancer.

The CDR3 is CASSYGTGAVETQYF. DNA of the CDR3: TGTGCCAGCAGTTACGGGACAGGGGCTGTGGAGACCCAGTACTTC. The chain has TRBV6-5 and TRBJ2-5, with 10 positions matching TRBD1. Looked up from germline, CDR1 is MNHEY and CDR2 is SVGAGI. J gave up 5 bases and V 2 bases, and 5 bases lay outside the gene matches. The CDR3 covers 15 residues.

CDR3 sequence reads: CASSEVAGGNNEQFF. CDR3 DNA: TGTGCCAGCAGTGAAGTAGCGGGAGGAAACAATGAGCAGTTCTTC. This chain connects TRBV6-1 to TRBJ2-1; 10 bases agree with TRBD2. V lost 1 base and J lost 5; bases outside the gene matches: 2. The CDR3 loop spans 15 amino acids. Germline CDR1 is MNHNS and CDR2 is SASEGT.

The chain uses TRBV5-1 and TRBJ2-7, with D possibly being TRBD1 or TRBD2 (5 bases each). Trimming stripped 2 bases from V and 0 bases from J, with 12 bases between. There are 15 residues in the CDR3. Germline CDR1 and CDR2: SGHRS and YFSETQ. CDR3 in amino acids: CASSLFGGDSYEQYF. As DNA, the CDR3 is TGCGCCAGCAGCTTATTTGGGGGAGACTCCTACGAGCAGTACTTC.

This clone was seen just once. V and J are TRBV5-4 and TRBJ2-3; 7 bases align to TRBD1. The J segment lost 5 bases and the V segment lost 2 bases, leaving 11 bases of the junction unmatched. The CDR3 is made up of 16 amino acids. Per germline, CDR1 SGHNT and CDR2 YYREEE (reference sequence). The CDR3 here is CASSFGTANYLDTQYF. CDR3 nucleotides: TGTGCCAGCAGCTTCGGGACAGCGAACTACTTAGATACGCAGTATTTT.

The CDR3 loop is CASSLSGGPYNEQFF. The CDR3 region has the DNA TGTGCCAGCAGTTTATCGGGGGGACCATACAATGAGCAGTTCTTC. J is TRBJ2-1 and V is TRBV27; D is possibly TRBD2 (6 bases). Germline values: CDR1 MNHEY, CDR2 SMNVEV (reference sequence). The CDR3 runs to 15 residues. V lost 0 bases and J 4 bases, leaving 10 bases between the germline ends.

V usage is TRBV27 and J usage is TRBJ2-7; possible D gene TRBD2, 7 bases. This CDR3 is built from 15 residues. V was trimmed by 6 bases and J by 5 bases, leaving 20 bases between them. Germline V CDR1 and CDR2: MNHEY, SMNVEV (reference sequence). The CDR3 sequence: CASSPRGARGHEQYF. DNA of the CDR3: TGTGCCAGCAGCCCTCGGGGGGCGCGTGGGCACGAGCAGTACTTC.

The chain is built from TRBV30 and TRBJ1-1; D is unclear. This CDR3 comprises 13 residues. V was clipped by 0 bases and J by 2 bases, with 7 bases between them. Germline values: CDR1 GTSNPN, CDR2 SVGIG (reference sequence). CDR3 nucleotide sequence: TGTGCCTGGAGTGTATTTGGAAACACTGAAGCTTTCTTT. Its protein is CAWSVFGNTEAFF.

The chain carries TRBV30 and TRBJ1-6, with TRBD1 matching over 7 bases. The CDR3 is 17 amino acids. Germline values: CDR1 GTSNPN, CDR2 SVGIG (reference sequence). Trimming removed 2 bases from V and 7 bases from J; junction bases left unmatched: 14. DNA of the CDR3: TGTGCCTGGAGTCTCCTTCCTCGACAGGGTGACAATTCACCCCTCCACTTT. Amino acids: CAWSLLPRQGDNSPLHF. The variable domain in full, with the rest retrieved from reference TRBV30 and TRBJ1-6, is SQTIHQWPATLVQPVGSPLSLECTVEGTSNPNLYWYRQAAGRGLQLLFYSVGIGQISSEVPQNLSASRPQDRQFILSSKKLLLSDSGFYLCAWSLLPRQGDNSPLHFGNGTRLTVT.

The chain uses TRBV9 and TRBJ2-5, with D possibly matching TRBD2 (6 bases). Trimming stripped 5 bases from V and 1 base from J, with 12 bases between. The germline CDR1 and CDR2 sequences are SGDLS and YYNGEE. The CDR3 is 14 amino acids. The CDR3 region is CASSGLTSQETQYF. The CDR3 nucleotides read TGTGCCAGCAGTGGGTTGACTAGCCAAGAGACCCAGTACTTC.

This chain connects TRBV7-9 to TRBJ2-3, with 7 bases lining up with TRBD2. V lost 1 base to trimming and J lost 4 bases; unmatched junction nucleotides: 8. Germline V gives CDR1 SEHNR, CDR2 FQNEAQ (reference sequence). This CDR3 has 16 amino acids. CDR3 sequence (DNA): TGTGCCAGCAGCTTAGGACCTGGGGAGGGGCCAGATACGCAGTATTTT. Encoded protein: CASSLGPGEGPDTQYF. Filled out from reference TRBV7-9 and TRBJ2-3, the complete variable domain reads DTGVSQNPRHKITKRGQNVTFRCDPISEHNRLYWYRQTLGQGPEFLTYFQNEAQLEKSRLLSDRFSAERPKGSFSTLEIQRTEQGDSAMYLCASSLGPGEGPDTQYFGPGTRLTVL.

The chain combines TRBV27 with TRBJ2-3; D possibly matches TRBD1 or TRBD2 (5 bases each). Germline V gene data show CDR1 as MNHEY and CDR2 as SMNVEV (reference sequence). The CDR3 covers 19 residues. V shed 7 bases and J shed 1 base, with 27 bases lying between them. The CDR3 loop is CASTLGGTGRGPGTDTQYF. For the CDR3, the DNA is TGTGCCAGCACCCTAGGTGGGACGGGAAGGGGTCCGGGCACAGATACGCAGTATTTT.

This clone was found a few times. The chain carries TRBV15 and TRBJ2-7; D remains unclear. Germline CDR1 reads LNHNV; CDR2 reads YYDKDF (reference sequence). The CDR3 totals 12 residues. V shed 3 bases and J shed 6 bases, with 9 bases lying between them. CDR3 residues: CATSSTGREQYF. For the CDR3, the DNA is TGTGCCACCAGCAGCACCGGTCGCGAGCAGTACTTC.

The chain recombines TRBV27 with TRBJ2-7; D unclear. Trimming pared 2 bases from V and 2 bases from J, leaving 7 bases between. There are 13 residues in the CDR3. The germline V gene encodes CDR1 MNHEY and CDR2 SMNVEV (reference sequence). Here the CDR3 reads CASSLKPAYEQYF. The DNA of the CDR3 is TGTGCCAGCAGTTTAAAGCCAGCCTACGAGCAGTACTTC.

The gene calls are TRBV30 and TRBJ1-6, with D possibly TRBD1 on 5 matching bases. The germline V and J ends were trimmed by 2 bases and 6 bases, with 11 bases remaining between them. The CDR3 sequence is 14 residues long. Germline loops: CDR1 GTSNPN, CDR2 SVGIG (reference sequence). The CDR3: CAWSPGPSNSPLHF. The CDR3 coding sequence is TGTGCCTGGAGTCCGGGACCGTCTAATTCACCCCTCCACTTT. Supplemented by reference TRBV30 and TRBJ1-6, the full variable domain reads SQTIHQWPATLVQPVGSPLSLECTVEGTSNPNLYWYRQAAGRGLQLLFYSVGIGQISSEVPQNLSASRPQDRQFILSSKKLLLSDSGFYLCAWSPGPSNSPLHFGNGTRLTVT.

The DNA of the CDR3 is TGCGCCAGCAGCGCTCTTACGATCCATTCTGGGGCCAACGTCCTGACTTTC. This sequence encodes CASSALTIHSGANVLTF. The chain joins TRBV4-1 to TRBJ2-6; D is ambiguous. CDR3 size: 17 residues. V was pared by 5 bases and J by 1 base, with 15 bases between. Germline V lookup: CDR1 MGHRA, CDR2 YSYEKL.

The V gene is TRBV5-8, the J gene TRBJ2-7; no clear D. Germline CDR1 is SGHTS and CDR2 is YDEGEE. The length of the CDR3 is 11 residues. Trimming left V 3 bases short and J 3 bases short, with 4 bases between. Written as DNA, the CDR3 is TGTGCCAGCAGCTGGGGCTACGAGCAGTACTTC. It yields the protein CASSWGYEQYF.

The chain's CDR3 is CASSVGPLGYTF. DNA of the CDR3: TGTGCCAGCAGCGTAGGCCCCCTGGGCTACACCTTC. The chain carries TRBV9 and TRBJ1-2, with D hard to call. Germline V gives CDR1 SGDLS, CDR2 YYNGEE. The CDR3 is 12 amino acids. With 0 bases removed from V and 8 bases from J, the gap between germline ends came to 8 bases. Using reference TRBV9 and TRBJ1-2 for the parts outside the CDR3, the full variable domain is DSGVTQTPKHLITATGQRVTLRCSPRSGDLSVYWYQQSLDQGLQFLIQYYNGEERAKGNILERFSAQQFPDLHSELNLSSLELGDSALYFCASSVGPLGYTFGSGTRLTVV.

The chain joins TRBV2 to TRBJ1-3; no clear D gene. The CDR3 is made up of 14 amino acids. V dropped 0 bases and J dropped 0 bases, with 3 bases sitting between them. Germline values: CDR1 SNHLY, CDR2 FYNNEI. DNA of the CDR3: TGTGCCAGCAGTGAAGCGGCCTCTGGAAACACCATATATTTT. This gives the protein CASSEAASGNTIYF.

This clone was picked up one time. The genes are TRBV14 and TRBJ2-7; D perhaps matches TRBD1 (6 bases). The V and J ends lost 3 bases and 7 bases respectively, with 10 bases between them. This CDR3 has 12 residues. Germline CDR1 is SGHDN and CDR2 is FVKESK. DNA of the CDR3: TGTGCCAGCAGCCAGGGGGCTGGGGAGCAGTACTTC. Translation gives CASSQGAGEQYF.

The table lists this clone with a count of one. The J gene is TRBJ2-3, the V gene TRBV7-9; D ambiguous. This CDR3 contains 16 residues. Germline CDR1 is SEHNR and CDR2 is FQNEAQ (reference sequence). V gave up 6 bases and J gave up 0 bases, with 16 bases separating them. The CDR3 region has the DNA TGTGCCAGCAGTCAGTCCCTCGGCGGCAGCACAGATACGCAGTATTTT. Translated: CASSQSLGGSTDTQYF.

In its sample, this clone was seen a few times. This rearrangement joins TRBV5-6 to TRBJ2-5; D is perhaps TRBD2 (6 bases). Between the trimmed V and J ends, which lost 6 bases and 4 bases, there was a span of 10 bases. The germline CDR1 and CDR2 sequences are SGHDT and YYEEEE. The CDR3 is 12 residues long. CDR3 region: CASTWGVETQYF. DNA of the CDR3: TGTGCCAGCACTTGGGGGGTAGAGACCCAGTACTTC.

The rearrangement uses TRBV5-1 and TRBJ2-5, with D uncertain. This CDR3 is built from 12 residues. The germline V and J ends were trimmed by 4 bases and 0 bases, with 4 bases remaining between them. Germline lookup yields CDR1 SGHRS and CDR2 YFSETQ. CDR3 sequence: CASSQYQETQYF. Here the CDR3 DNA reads TGCGCCAGCAGCCAGTACCAAGAGACCCAGTACTTC. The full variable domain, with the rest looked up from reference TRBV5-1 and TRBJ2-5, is KAGVTQTPRYLIKTRGQQVTLSCSPISGHRSVSWYQQTPGQGLQFLFEYFSETQRNKGNFPGRFSGRQFSNSRSEMNVSTLELGDSALYLCASSQYQETQYFGPGTRLLVL.

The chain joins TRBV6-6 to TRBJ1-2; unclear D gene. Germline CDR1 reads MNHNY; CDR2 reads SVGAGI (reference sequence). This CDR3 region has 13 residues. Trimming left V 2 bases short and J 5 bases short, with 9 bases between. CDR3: CASSYGVGYGYTF. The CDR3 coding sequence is TGTGCCAGCAGTTACGGTGTGGGTTATGGCTACACCTTC.

In DNA, the CDR3 is TGTGCCAGCAGTTCCCCTTGGTTCGACGACAGGGTCGATGGCTACACCTTC. Protein: CASSSPWFDDRVDGYTF. This chain uses TRBV28 with TRBJ1-2; 7 bases are shared with TRBD1. This CDR3 is 17 amino acids long. V was clipped by 4 bases and J by 6 bases; unmatched bases: 17. Germline-derived CDR1 and CDR2 are MDHEN and SYDVKM.

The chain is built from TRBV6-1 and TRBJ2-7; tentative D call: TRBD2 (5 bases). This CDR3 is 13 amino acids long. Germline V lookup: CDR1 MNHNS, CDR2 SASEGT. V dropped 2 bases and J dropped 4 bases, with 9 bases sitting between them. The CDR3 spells CASSEIRGYEQYF. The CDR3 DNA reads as TGTGCCAGCAGTGAAATACGGGGTTACGAGCAGTACTTC.

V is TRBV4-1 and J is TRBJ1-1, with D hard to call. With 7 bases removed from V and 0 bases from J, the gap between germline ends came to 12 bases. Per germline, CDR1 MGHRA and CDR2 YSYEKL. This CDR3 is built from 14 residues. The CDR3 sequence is CASTPFGLNTEAFF. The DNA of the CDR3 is TGCGCCAGCACCCCTTTTGGATTGAACACTGAAGCTTTCTTT.

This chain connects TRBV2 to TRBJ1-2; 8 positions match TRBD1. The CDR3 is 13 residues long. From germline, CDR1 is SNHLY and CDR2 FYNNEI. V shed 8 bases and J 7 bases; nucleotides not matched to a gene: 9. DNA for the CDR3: TGTGCCAGCCCTGACAGGGGATCCTTTGGCTACACCTTC. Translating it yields CASPDRGSFGYTF.

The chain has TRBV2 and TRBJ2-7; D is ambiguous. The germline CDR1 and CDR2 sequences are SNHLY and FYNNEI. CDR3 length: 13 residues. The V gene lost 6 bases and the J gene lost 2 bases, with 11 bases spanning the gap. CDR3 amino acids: CASSLPATYEQYF. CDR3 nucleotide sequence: TGTGCCAGCAGCCTCCCGGCCACCTACGAGCAGTACTTC.

The CDR3 sequence is CASSEGQAVKETQYF. CDR3 in DNA: TGCGCCAGCAGCGAGGGACAGGCGGTCAAAGAGACCCAGTACTTC. This chain connects TRBV4-1 to TRBJ2-5; 8 bases fit TRBD1. V shed 5 bases, J shed 3 bases, and the junction held 8 bases outside the gene matches. The CDR3 is 15 amino acids. Germline V CDR1 and CDR2: MGHRA, YSYEKL.